This T cell receptor beta chain appears in the sequencing data of a study of blood T cell repertoires in COVID-19 (TCRdb year 2020). Study-wide context: Collaborator samples came from the United States, Italy and Spain and covered acute and convalescent phases of COVID-19. Nearly every sample came with metadata listing a de-identified subject ID, COVID-19 status, age in years and sex. The material from the prospective study consisted of cDNA or gDNA derived from T cells, B-cell-depleted T cells, or PBMCs. The repertoires were made available in a free public database intended to serve as a resource for research on the immune response to SARS-CoV-2. Samples came from the ongoing ImmuneRACE study (first 160 participants) plus 1,254 subjects from 6 global collaborators. The dataset comprised deeply sampled blood TCRbeta repertoires from subjects exposed to, actively infected with, or recovered from COVID-19. Where HLA class I and class II types were available, the types were taken from metadata supplied by the sample provider, not from assay-based typing.

The CDR3 holds 13 amino acids from the cysteine to the phenylalanine. CDR3 DNA only is kept here, 39 bases in frame from base 1. Between the V and J ends, shortened by 5 bases and 6 bases respectively, the junction contains 11 bases. TCRbeta CDR3 regions were amplified from genomic DNA using the immunoSEQ Assay, a bias-controlled multiplex PCR. Under the source paper's analysis protocol: Nucleated cell counts per sample were estimated from amplification of reference gene primers within the assay. To quantify the absolute abundance of each unique TCRbeta CDR3 rearrangement, sequence reads were collapsed and filtered. Productive Simpson clonality was computed per sample as the square root of Simpson's diversity index over productive rearrangements. The immuneACCESS repertoire file appears here via TCRdb, limited to in-frame rearrangements. These files lack a portion of the clones; in checked studies, under half of the deficit traces to unresolved V genes, and the cause of the others is not known. The V and J calls and clone size come from that table; D and trimming were worked out from the DNA. Here the sample has 100,000 to 150,000 clones; about 70% occur a single time. The ten largest account for 1.5% to 2% of the sample.

Study-level results and caveats: The quantity of clinical and demographic metadata differed by source and by participant and was supplied without curation.

This clone showed up just a few times. Its antigen remains undetermined. No per-base quality is available; no much larger clone lies one base away. Each collaborating institution followed its own protocols to collect whole blood in K2EDTA tubes. For TCRbeta analysis, collaborator samples were shipped as frozen whole blood, as isolated PBMCs, or as DNA extracted from either sample type. The receptor was derived from a woman between 70 and 85 years old with acute or convalescent COVID-19. The sample was peripheral blood. The rearranged chain carries TRBV12-3 or TRBV12-4 and TRBJ1-5, and the D gene may be TRBD1, 5 bases matching. The DNA sequence reads TGTGCCAGCAGTCGCCAGGGTGGTCAGCCCCAGCATTTT. It specifies CASSRQGGQPQHF.